Listed here are 19 T cell receptor beta chains from one sample, sequenced in a study of cytomegalovirus exposure and HLA in healthy donors (dated by TCRdb to the late 2010s). Library preparation employed the immunoSEQ multiplex PCR assay. For the multiplex PCR, a mixture combining 60 forward primers for TCR Vbeta segments and 13 reverse primers for TCR Jbeta segments was used. TCRdb holds this immuneACCESS table with in-frame rearrangements only. Some clones are missing; in checked studies, unresolved V genes explain under half, and the rest has no known cause. The table for this sample lists 90,000 to 100,000 clones; 70% to 90% of them were counted only once. The top ten clonotypes cover around 2% of the sample. Material: PBMCs. These TCRs come from a man in his late teens or twenties in good health and CMV-seronegative.

The chain combines TRBV5-1 with TRBJ1-2, with TRBD1 matching 7 bases. Trimming took 0 bases from V and 3 from J; bases not matched to a gene: 11. Germline V CDR1 and CDR2: SGHRS, YFSETQ. CDR3 length: 17 residues. The CDR3 region has the DNA TGCGCCAGCAGCTTGGGACAGGGAAGGATACGGGACTATGGCTACACCTTC. Its protein is CASSLGQGRIRDYGYTF.

V gene TRBV6-1 combines with J gene TRBJ2-7, with 7 bases aligning to TRBD2. J was trimmed by 6 bases and V by 2 bases; bases with no gene match: 13. This CDR3 region has 16 residues. Germline V gives CDR1 MNHNS, CDR2 SASEGT. The DNA for the CDR3 is TGTGCCAGCAGTGAATGGCTAGCGGATCTTTCGGGCGAGCAGTACTTC. Translating it yields CASSEWLADLSGEQYF.

The chain joins TRBV18 to TRBJ2-2; D unclear. CDR3 length: 14 amino acids. V dropped 3 bases and J dropped 6 bases, with 11 bases sitting between them. CDR1 KGHSH and CDR2 LQKENI come from the germline V gene. The CDR3 region has the DNA TGTGCCAGCTCACCTCTTGAGGTTGCCGGGGAGCTGTTTTTT. Residues: CASSPLEVAGELFF.

V gene TRBV27 combines with J gene TRBJ1-2; D not certain. This CDR3 region has 13 residues. Germline values: CDR1 MNHEY, CDR2 SMNVEV (reference sequence). Trimming took 5 bases from V and 0 from J, leaving 7 bases between them. CDR3 in DNA: TGTGCCAGCAGTAGCCACGCTAACTATGGCTACACCTTC. Its translation is CASSSHANYGYTF.

The V and J genes are TRBV27 and TRBJ1-2, with D possibly TRBD1 on 6 matching bases. This CDR3 comprises 15 residues. V gave up 5 bases and J gave up 11 bases, with 24 bases separating them. The germline V gene has CDR1 MNHEY and CDR2 SMNVEV (reference sequence). In nucleotides, the CDR3 is TGTGCCAGCAGTCCCTTGACAGGTTGGGACGGGGCTTACACCTTC. The encoded protein is CASSPLTGWDGAYTF.

This chain links TRBV18 with TRBJ1-2; weak D call: TRBD1 (6 bases). The V end was cut by 6 bases, the J end by 0 bases, with 14 bases between. Germline values: CDR1 KGHSH, CDR2 LQKENI. This CDR3 comprises 15 residues. CDR3 in DNA: TGTGCCAGCTCGAAGAACCAGGGGACTAACTATGGCTACACCTTC. Amino acids: CASSKNQGTNYGYTF.

This chain joins TRBV15 and TRBJ2-7, with D maybe TRBD2 (5 bases). Trimming shortened V by 8 bases and J by 3 bases, and 26 bases separated the two germline ends. CDR3 length equals 17 residues. Germline CDR1 LNHNV, CDR2 YYDKDF (reference sequence). The CDR3 DNA follows: TGTGCCACCTCCGGACGGGGTAACTCCCCCTTCTTCTACGAGCAGTACTTC. Protein product: CATSGRGNSPFFYEQYF.

The chain is built from TRBV5-1 and TRBJ1-2; a possible D gene is TRBD1 (5 bases). The germline gives CDR1 SGHRS, CDR2 YFSETQ. The CDR3 sequence is 15 residues long. The ends were cut back, 0 bases at V and 0 bases at J, with 9 bases in the middle. The CDR3 nucleotides read TGCGCCAGCAGCTTGGGACAGCCCGCTAACTATGGCTACACCTTC. Translation: CASSLGQPANYGYTF.

The chain combines TRBV6-5 with TRBJ2-5; 7 bases line up with TRBD1. The V gene end was trimmed by 6 bases and the J gene end by 11 bases; junction bases not matched to a gene: 12. The germline gives CDR1 MNHEY, CDR2 SVGAGI. This CDR3 region has 13 residues. CDR3 residues: CASRYRTGAEQYF. CDR3 coding DNA: TGTGCCAGCAGATACAGAACAGGGGCGGAGCAGTACTTC.

The chain carries TRBV21-1 and TRBJ1-1; the table's D gene call, TRBD1, was not cross checked with the DNA. TRBV21-1 counts as a pseudogene. CDR3 length equals 18 residues. The CDR3 sequence: CASSRHTGTGRSNTEAFF. The CDR3 DNA follows: TGTGCCAGCAGCAGACATACCGGGACAGGGAGGTCGAACACTGAAGCTTTCTTT.

The chain couples TRBV2 to TRBJ1-5, with a weak D call TRBD1 (6 bases). The CDR3 has 16 amino acids. Trimming removed 0 bases at V and 1 base at J, with 10 bases between. Germline CDR1 is SNHLY and CDR2 is FYNNEI. DNA for the CDR3: TGTGCCAGCAGTGAAGCCGACAGGATAAGCAATCAGCCCCAGCATTTT. Protein sequence: CASSEADRISNQPQHF.

The V gene is TRBV9, the J gene TRBJ2-2; tentatively, D is TRBD1 (6 bases). This CDR3 has 16 amino acids. V gave up 0 bases and J gave up 0 bases, with 9 bases separating them. Germline V gene lookup returns CDR1 SGDLS and CDR2 YYNGEE. The CDR3 sequence is CASSVVGTSNTGELFF. Here the CDR3 DNA reads TGTGCCAGCAGCGTAGTCGGGACATCGAACACCGGGGAGCTGTTTTTT.

The CDR3 region has the DNA TGTGCCAGCAGTGACAACAGGGCCAATCAGCCCCAGCATTTT. The encoded protein is CASSDNRANQPQHF. The chain combines TRBV6-1 with TRBJ1-5; D perhaps matches TRBD1 (6 bases). The CDR3 totals 14 residues. Per germline, CDR1 MNHNS and CDR2 SASEGT. V lost 3 bases to trimming and J lost 3 bases, with 9 bases between them.

The V gene is TRBV11-2, the J gene TRBJ1-2, with 9 bases lining up with TRBD1. This CDR3 is built from 15 residues. CDR1 is SGHAT and CDR2 is FQNNGV in the germline V gene. After removal of 2 bases from V and 5 bases from J, the junction contained 6 bases not matched to a gene. CDR3 bases: TGTGCCAGCAGCTTACGACAGGGGGACCTTTATGGCTACACCTTC. It codes for CASSLRQGDLYGYTF.

This chain joins TRBV4-1 and TRBJ1-2, with D unclear. The CDR3 totals 17 residues. V gave up 0 bases and J gave up 0 bases, with 14 bases separating them. Per germline, CDR1 MGHRA and CDR2 YSYEKL. The CDR3 region is CASSQESGRGANYGYTF. The CDR3, as DNA: TGCGCCAGCAGCCAAGAGTCAGGTCGGGGAGCTAACTATGGCTACACCTTC.

The chain uses TRBV5-5 and TRBJ1-1, with 12 bases lining up with TRBD1. Unmatched junction bases numbered 3, after V lost 3 bases and J lost 6 bases. The CDR3 is made up of 14 amino acids. Per germline, CDR1 SGHKS and CDR2 YYEKEE (reference sequence). CDR3 coding DNA: TGTGCCAGCAGCTGGGGACAGGGGGCTCCTGAAGCTTTCTTT. It specifies CASSWGQGAPEAFF.

This chain uses TRBV12-5 with TRBJ2-7, with a weak D call TRBD2 (5 bases). Germline CDR1 reads LGHNT; CDR2 reads FRNRAP. CDR3 length: 13 residues. V shed 0 bases and J shed 7 bases, with 10 bases lying between them. CDR3: CASGLVSGWEQYF. The DNA of the CDR3 is TGTGCTAGTGGTTTGGTATCGGGGTGGGAGCAGTACTTC.

The chain's CDR3 is CASSLERGSYNEQFF. Here the CDR3 DNA reads TGCGCCAGCAGCTTGGAGCGGGGCTCCTACAATGAGCAGTTCTTC. J is TRBJ2-1 and V is TRBV5-1; 7 bases map to TRBD2. The germline V gene encodes CDR1 SGHRS and CDR2 YFSETQ. V dropped 0 bases and J dropped 0; count of bases not matched to a gene: 0. CDR3 size: 15 residues.

The J gene is TRBJ1-2, the V gene TRBV6-1, with a possible D match to TRBD1 (6 bases). The CDR3 loop spans 13 amino acids. Germline CDR1 MNHNS, CDR2 SASEGT. With 8 bases removed from V and 4 bases from J, the gap between germline ends came to 14 bases. The CDR3 loop is CASASWTAYGYTF. In nucleotides, the CDR3 is TGTGCCAGCGCCTCATGGACAGCCTATGGCTACACCTTC.